The 29 T cell receptor beta chains given below trace back to one sample, sequenced in a study of blood T cell repertoires in COVID-19. Sequenced by immunoSEQ multiplex PCR; TCRdb stores in-frame clones only, minus some. The sample lists about 150,000 clones, 80% to 90% occurring once. Sequencing used peripheral blood. These receptors originate from a human donor with acute or convalescent COVID-19. The donor label of this sample is uncertain.

This chain links TRBV15 with TRBJ2-1, with 7 bases identical to TRBD1. Germline CDR1 reads LNHNV; CDR2 reads YYDKDF (reference sequence). The CDR3 sequence is 15 residues long. V shed 1 base and J 1 base; nucleotides not matched to a gene: 1. Here the CDR3 reads CATSRGDRSYNEQFF. The CDR3 nucleotides are TGTGCCACCAGCAGAGGGGACAGATCCTACAATGAGCAGTTCTTC.

This chain uses TRBV30 with TRBJ1-4; perhaps TRBD1 as D (6 bases). The CDR3 runs to 13 residues. The germline gives CDR1 GTSNPN, CDR2 SVGIG (reference sequence). V lost 1 base and J 10 bases, leaving 13 bases between the germline ends. The CDR3 DNA is TGTGCCTGGAGTGGACAGGACGGGGTAAAACTGTTTTTT. This gives the protein CAWSGQDGVKLFF.

V is TRBV3-1 (or the pseudogene TRBV3-2) and J is TRBJ2-1; 9 bases line up with TRBD2. The CDR3 runs 16 residues. V shed 4 bases and J 2 bases; nucleotides not matched to a gene: 6. CDR1 is LGHDT, CDR2 YNNKEL, per germline (reference sequence). This chain's CDR3 is CASSPIAGGTYNEQFF. Written as DNA, the CDR3 is TGTGCCAGCAGCCCGATCGCGGGGGGGACCTACAATGAGCAGTTCTTC.

This sequence joins TRBV5-6 and TRBJ1-4, with a weak D call TRBD1 (5 bases). The V and J ends lost 2 bases and 6 bases respectively, with 14 bases between them. This CDR3 is 15 amino acids long. Germline V gene lookup returns CDR1 SGHDT and CDR2 YYEEEE. The CDR3 nucleotides read TGTGCCAGCAGCTTCATCAGGGCGCACGATGAAAAACTGTTTTTT. This encodes CASSFIRAHDEKLFF.

V usage is TRBV9 and J usage is TRBJ2-6; weak D call: TRBD2 (5 bases). Per the germline V gene, CDR1 is SGDLS and CDR2 is YYNGEE. V lost 0 bases and J 4 bases, leaving 8 bases between the germline ends. This CDR3 is built from 15 residues. The CDR3 DNA sequence: TGTGCCAGCAGCGTAGTCGGGGTAGGGGCCAACGTCCTGACTTTC. Its protein is CASSVVGVGANVLTF.

This clone was seen just once. The chain carries TRBV19 and TRBJ2-1; 8 nucleotides match TRBD2. J was trimmed by 7 bases and V by 3 bases; bases with no gene match: 8. Germline V gene lookup returns CDR1 LNHDA and CDR2 SQIVND (reference sequence). This CDR3 has 15 amino acids. The DNA of the CDR3 is TGTGCCAGTAGTATTCCCGGGGGGGCGGGGAATGAGCAGTTCTTC. This encodes CASSIPGGAGNEQFF.

Regarding this clone: One end of the junction varies from germline; a read error may be responsible. The chain has TRBV13 and TRBJ2-7, with D tentatively TRBD1 (6 bases). This CDR3 comprises 14 residues. Germline values: CDR1 PRHDT, CDR2 FYEKMQ (reference sequence). DNA for the CDR3: TGTGCCAGCAGCCTAGGGACACTCTCCTACGAGCAGTACTTC. As protein: CASSLGTLSYEQYF.

V and J are TRBV5-5 and TRBJ1-2; D is undetermined. V lost 1 base and J 0 bases, leaving 10 bases between the germline ends. Per the germline V gene, CDR1 is SGHKS and CDR2 is YYEKEE (reference sequence). The CDR3 totals 15 residues. The CDR3 nucleotides are TGTGCCAGCAGCTTGAGTACAGAACCTAACTATGGCTACACCTTC. Protein: CASSLSTEPNYGYTF. Full variable domain (rest looked up from reference TRBV5-5 and TRBJ1-2): DAGVTQSPTHLIKTRGQQVTLRCSPISGHKSVSWYQQVLGQGPQFIFQYYEKEERGRGNFPDRFSARQFPNYSSELNVNALLLGDSALYLCASSLSTEPNYGYTFGSGTRLTVV.

The chain combines TRBV11-1 with TRBJ2-1; perhaps TRBD1 as D (5 bases). The CDR3 spans 14 residues. V lost 3 bases, J lost 0 bases, and 6 bases lay in between. The germline CDR1 and CDR2 sequences are SGHAT and FQDESV (reference sequence). The CDR3 reads CASSLQGSYNEQFF. CDR3 nucleotide sequence: TGTGCCAGCAGCTTGCAGGGCTCCTACAATGAGCAGTTCTTC.

The J gene is TRBJ1-2, the V gene TRBV15, with a weak D call TRBD1 (6 bases). The CDR3 is made up of 16 amino acids. V was pared by 3 bases and J by 6 bases, with 20 bases between. Per germline, CDR1 LNHNV and CDR2 YYDKDF (reference sequence). CDR3: CATSSRKQGEENGYTF. The CDR3 DNA sequence: TGTGCCACCAGCAGTCGCAAACAGGGAGAGGAAAATGGCTACACCTTC.

This chain connects TRBV10-3 to TRBJ2-2; 10 nucleotides agree with TRBD1. CDR1 is ENHRY, CDR2 SYGVKD, per germline. V shed 2 bases, J shed 6 bases, and the junction held 6 bases outside the gene matches. CDR3 length: 16 residues. The CDR3 loop is CAISEGGQGISGELFF. In DNA, the CDR3 is TGTGCCATCAGTGAGGGGGGACAGGGGATCTCCGGGGAGCTGTTTTTT.

A few counts support this clone. V gene TRBV6-5 combines with J gene TRBJ1-1; 9 nucleotides match TRBD1. CDR1 and CDR2 from the germline V gene are MNHEY and SVGAGI. Losses at the gene ends were 6 bases for V and 4 bases for J; bases not matched to a gene: 6. The CDR3 runs to 14 residues. This CDR3 reads CASRWTGDSTEAFF. Written as DNA, the CDR3 is TGTGCCAGCAGATGGACAGGGGATAGCACTGAAGCTTTCTTT.

CDR3 nucleotide sequence: TGTGCCAGCAGTTACCTGGACAGCCTAACTAATGAAAAACTGTTTTTT. It codes for CASSYLDSLTNEKLFF. The rearrangement links TRBV2 to TRBJ1-4; a possible D gene is TRBD1 (6 bases). Looked up from germline, CDR1 is SNHLY and CDR2 is FYNNEI. V was trimmed by 5 bases and J by 1 base, leaving 14 bases between them. There are 16 residues in the CDR3.

There are a few counts of this clone. The rearrangement uses TRBV9 and TRBJ2-3; D is possibly TRBD2 (5 bases). CDR3 length: 13 residues. Germline V gene lookup returns CDR1 SGDLS and CDR2 YYNGEE. Trimming stripped 4 bases from V and 3 bases from J, with 9 bases between. CDR3 nucleotides: TGTGCCAGCAGCCACGGAGGAACAGATACGCAGTATTTT. This codes for CASSHGGTDTQYF. Full variable domain (missing parts from reference TRBV9 and TRBJ2-3): DSGVTQTPKHLITATGQRVTLRCSPRSGDLSVYWYQQSLDQGLQFLIQYYNGEERAKGNILERFSAQQFPDLHSELNLSSLELGDSALYFCASSHGGTDTQYFGPGTRLTVL.

The chain joins TRBV14 to TRBJ2-2; 9 nucleotides align to TRBD1. V shed 6 bases, J shed 1 base, and the junction held 6 bases outside the gene matches. The CDR3 spans 16 residues. Germline V gives CDR1 SGHDN, CDR2 FVKESK. The chain's CDR3 is CASSLYRGQNTGELFF. The CDR3, as DNA: TGTGCCAGCAGTTTATACAGGGGGCAGAACACCGGGGAGCTGTTTTTT.

This clone turned up a few times. J is TRBJ2-4 and V is TRBV2, with D perhaps matching TRBD2 (6 bases). The germline V gene has CDR1 SNHLY and CDR2 FYNNEI. The CDR3 totals 14 residues. Trimming stripped 8 bases from V and 0 bases from J, with 11 bases between. CDR3 loop: CASVRGLAKNIQYF. For the CDR3, the DNA is TGTGCCAGCGTCCGGGGACTAGCCAAAAACATTCAGTACTTC.

V usage is TRBV6-5 and J usage is TRBJ1-3; TRBD1 aligns across 7 bases. The CDR3 has 15 amino acids. J lost 0 bases, V lost 6 bases, and 5 bases had no gene match. The germline gives CDR1 MNHEY, CDR2 SVGAGI. CDR3 in amino acids: CASSRDSSSGNTIYF. The CDR3 nucleotides are TGTGCCAGCAGCCGGGACAGCAGCTCTGGAAACACCATATATTTT.

The V call is TRBV20-1, the J call TRBJ2-1, with 8 bases lining up with TRBD2. The germline CDR1 and CDR2 sequences are DFQATT and SNEGSKA (reference sequence). Trimming removed 3 bases from V and 6 bases from J; junction bases left unmatched: 4. The CDR3 is 13 residues long. The CDR3 DNA reads as TGCAGTGCTAGTACCGGGACTAGCAATGAGCAGTTCTTC. Translated: CSASTGTSNEQFF.

The rearrangement uses TRBV7-9 and TRBJ1-2, with a tentative D call TRBD1 (6 bases). The germline V gene has CDR1 SEHNR and CDR2 FQNEAQ (reference sequence). Trimming took off 4 bases at V and 4 bases at J, with 16 bases between the two ends. The CDR3 runs 15 residues. CDR3 coding DNA: TGTGCCAGCAGCTATACAGGGTCTTCGGCCTATGGCTACACCTTC. This sequence encodes CASSYTGSSAYGYTF.

V gene TRBV29-1 combines with J gene TRBJ1-1; TRBD1 is a possible D gene (5 bases). Germline V gene sequence: CDR1 SQVTM, CDR2 ANQGSEA. Trimming stripped 6 bases from V and 2 bases from J, with 16 bases between. This CDR3 spans 14 amino acids. The CDR3 DNA follows: TGCAGCGTCGCCAAAGGGGTCTCCAACACTGAAGCTTTCTTT. It yields the protein CSVAKGVSNTEAFF.

This chain connects TRBV2 to TRBJ1-2, with D uncertain. This CDR3 has 13 amino acids. The germline V gene encodes CDR1 SNHLY and CDR2 FYNNEI. V lost 0 bases and J lost 5, with 7 bases in between. The CDR3, as DNA: TGTGCCAGCAGTGAAGCCTACGCATATGGCTACACCTTC. Its protein is CASSEAYAYGYTF.

The genes are TRBV19 and TRBJ2-2, with D perhaps matching TRBD2 (6 bases). Germline V gene lookup returns CDR1 LNHDA and CDR2 SQIVND (reference sequence). CDR3 size: 16 residues. V lost 3 bases, J lost 1 base, and 12 bases lay in between. CDR3 protein: CASSMLALGNTGELFF. CDR3 coding DNA: TGTGCCAGTAGTATGCTAGCGTTGGGGAACACCGGGGAGCTGTTTTTT.

The count of this clone is one. The CDR3 sequence is CASSLNSHYGYTF. Here the CDR3 DNA reads TGTGCCAGCAGCTTAAACTCGCACTATGGCTACACCTTC. This chain connects TRBV7-9 to TRBJ1-2, with D uncertain. Per the germline V gene, CDR1 is SEHNR and CDR2 is FQNEAQ (reference sequence). There are 13 residues in the CDR3. Between the trimmed V and J ends, which lost 2 bases and 3 bases, there was a span of 7 bases.

The chain uses TRBV5-1 and TRBJ2-3; weak D call: TRBD2 (6 bases). V was clipped by 4 bases and J by 2 bases, with 11 bases between them. This CDR3 spans 14 amino acids. Germline V gene data show CDR1 as SGHRS and CDR2 as YFSETQ. CDR3 sequence: CASSRRDPTDTQYF. As DNA, the CDR3 is TGCGCCAGCAGCCGGAGGGACCCCACAGATACGCAGTATTTT.

This clone is a singleton in its sample. The gene calls are TRBV6-1 and TRBJ2-6; no reliable D call. Germline assignment: CDR1 MNHNS and CDR2 SASEGT. V dropped 2 bases and J dropped 1 base, with 6 bases sitting between them. The CDR3 covers 15 residues. The DNA for the CDR3 is TGTGCCAGCAGTGAACGTAATTCTGGGGCCAACGTCCTGACTTTC. This gives the protein CASSERNSGANVLTF.

The chain employs TRBV10-2 and TRBJ1-1, with D possibly matching TRBD1 (6 bases). Germline values: CDR1 WSHSY, CDR2 SAAADI. V lost 4 bases and J lost 7, with 10 bases in between. The CDR3 is made up of 12 amino acids. The CDR3 protein is CASSAGAIEAFF. CDR3 bases: TGCGCCAGCAGTGCAGGGGCCATTGAAGCTTTCTTT.

The chain joins TRBV19 to TRBJ2-7, with D perhaps TRBD1 (6 bases). This CDR3 is built from 13 residues. Per germline, CDR1 LNHDA and CDR2 SQIVND (reference sequence). V was cut by 8 bases and J by 2 bases, with 13 bases left in between. In nucleotides, the CDR3 is TGTGCCAGTTCTGAGGACAGTGCCTACGAGCAGTACTTC. Its protein product is CASSEDSAYEQYF. The full variable domain, its missing parts supplied by reference TRBV19 and TRBJ2-7, is DGGITQSPKYLFRKEGQNVTLSCEQNLNHDAMYWYRQDPGQGLRLIYYSQIVNDFQKGDIAEGYSVSREKKESFPLTVTSAQKNPTAFYLCASSEDSAYEQYFGPGTRLTVT.

This chain links TRBV5-4 with TRBJ2-5; 7 nucleotides match TRBD1. Trimming removed 4 bases from V and 2 bases from J; junction bases left unmatched: 11. The CDR3 extends over 16 amino acids. Germline V gene lookup returns CDR1 SGHNT and CDR2 YYREEE (reference sequence). The CDR3 DNA follows: TGTGCCAGCAGCCAAGGGCGTACAGGGGTACAAGAGACCCAGTACTTC. This encodes CASSQGRTGVQETQYF.

The rearrangement joins TRBV7-9 to TRBJ1-1; no clear D gene. The germline V gene has CDR1 SEHNR and CDR2 FQNEAQ (reference sequence). V lost 5 bases to trimming and J lost 1 base, with 5 bases between them. The CDR3 covers 12 residues. CDR3 region: CASSTQNTEAFF. The DNA of the CDR3 is TGTGCCAGCAGCACACAGAACACTGAAGCTTTCTTT.